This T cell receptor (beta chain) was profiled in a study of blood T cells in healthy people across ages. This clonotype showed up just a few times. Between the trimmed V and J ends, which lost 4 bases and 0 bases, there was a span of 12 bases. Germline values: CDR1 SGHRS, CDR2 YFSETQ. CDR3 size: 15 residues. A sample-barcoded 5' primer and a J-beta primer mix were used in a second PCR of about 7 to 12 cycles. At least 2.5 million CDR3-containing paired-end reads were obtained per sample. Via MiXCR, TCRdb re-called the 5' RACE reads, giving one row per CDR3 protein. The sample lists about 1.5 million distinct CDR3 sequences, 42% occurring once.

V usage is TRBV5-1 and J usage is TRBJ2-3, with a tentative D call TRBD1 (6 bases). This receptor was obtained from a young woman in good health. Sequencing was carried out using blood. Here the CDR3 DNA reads TGCGCCAGCAGCCAGCGGACAGATAGCACAGATACGCAGTATTTT. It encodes CASSQRTDSTDTQYF.